This T cell receptor beta chain was sequenced in a study of blood T cell repertoires in COVID-19. Study context: Researchers got acute and convalescent COVID-19 samples from the United States, Italy and Spain. PBMCs, B-cell-depleted T cells, or T cells provided the cDNA or gDNA that made up the material.

How the authors handled the data: How many nucleated cells were present was estimated from reference gene primer amplification. Assay used: immunoSEQ multiplex PCR; TCRdb lists only in-frame clones, some missing. That table furnishes V, J and clone size, whereas the DNA furnished D and trimming. In the table there are 120,000 to 150,000 clones, roughly 87% of which are singletons. Per germline, CDR1 SGHAT and CDR2 FQNNGV. The CDR3 has 14 amino acids. V lost 0 bases and J 3 bases, leaving 6 bases between the germline ends. This TCR was recovered from a human donor in a cohort sampled during active COVID-19. The chain employs TRBV11-2 and TRBJ1-5; D unclear. The sequencing input was peripheral blood. In DNA form, the CDR3 reads TGTGCCAGCAGCTTAGATCGGTACAATCAGCCCCAGCATTTT. Protein: CASSLDRYNQPQHF. The full variable domain, with the rest looked up from reference TRBV11-2 and TRBJ1-5, is EAGVAQSPRYKIIEKRQSVAFWCNPISGHATLYWYQQILGQGPKLLIQFQNNGVVDDSQLPKDRFSAERLKGVDSTLKIQPAKLEDSAVYLCASSLDRYNQPQHFGDGTRLSIL.